This entry lists 24 T cell receptor beta chains sequenced from one sample in a study of OX40 agonist ivuxolimab in advanced cancers. TCRdb's copy holds only in-frame clones and misses some; the assay was immunoSEQ multiplex PCR. The table records over 60,000 clones, 85% of them present only once. Sequenced material: CD4+ or CD8+ T cells sorted from blood, taken in a trial of the OX40 agonist ivuxolimab. The receptors originated from an adult with an advanced solid tumor such as melanoma, head and neck, liver or kidney cancer.

The rearrangement uses TRBV11-2 and TRBJ2-7; 7 nucleotides match TRBD2. Germline V gene sequence: CDR1 SGHAT, CDR2 FQNNGV. The CDR3 spans 15 residues. The junction had 3 bases not matched to a gene; V was cut back by 1 base and J by 0 bases. As DNA, the CDR3 is TGTGCCAGCAGCTTAGGCGGGGGAAGCTCCTACGAGCAGTACTTC. This encodes CASSLGGGSSYEQYF.

The CDR3 region has the DNA TGTGCCAGCAGTGAATACCGACCGGACACAGATACGCAGTATTTT. Protein sequence: CASSEYRPDTDTQYF. The chain recombines TRBV6-1 with TRBJ2-3; no clear D gene. V was trimmed by 2 bases and J by 2 bases, leaving 11 bases between them. Germline lookup yields CDR1 MNHNS and CDR2 SASEGT. The CDR3 covers 15 residues.

The gene calls are TRBV7-2 and TRBJ1-2, with 7 bases aligning to TRBD1. The J segment lost 1 base and the V segment lost 6 bases, leaving 11 bases of the junction unmatched. The CDR3 extends over 16 amino acids. CDR1 is SGHTA, CDR2 FQGNSA, per germline. Written as DNA, the CDR3 is TGTGCCAGCAGGGGGCCGGGACAGCCAAATAACTATGGCTACACCTTC. It codes for CASRGPGQPNNYGYTF.

The chain links TRBV11-3 to TRBJ2-3; D is undetermined. The germline V gene has CDR1 SGHNT and CDR2 YENEEA. V lost 3 bases and J lost 1, with 8 bases in between. The CDR3 totals 14 residues. The CDR3 protein is CASSFLGRTDTQYF. The DNA of the CDR3 is TGTGCCAGCAGCTTTTTGGGTCGCACAGATACGCAGTATTTT.

This clone was counted only a few times. This chain uses TRBV10-3 with TRBJ1-1; 10 bases align to TRBD1. Germline loops: CDR1 ENHRY, CDR2 SYGVKD. This CDR3 region has 16 residues. Germline trimming cut 5 bases from V and 4 bases from J; bases unmatched to any gene: 10. Here the CDR3 DNA reads TGTGCCATCAGTCCTCCGGGACAGGGGCCAGGCACTGAAGCTTTCTTT. It encodes CAISPPGQGPGTEAFF.

This clone has a handful of counts. The chain employs TRBV11-2 and TRBJ1-1, with 8 positions matching TRBD1. From germline, CDR1 is SGHAT and CDR2 FQNNGV. The CDR3 loop spans 15 amino acids. V trimming: 2 bases; J trimming: 4 bases; junction bases outside the gene matches: 6. DNA for the CDR3: TGTGCCAGCAGCTTATTGACAGGGGCGGTCACTGAAGCTTTCTTT. Translated: CASSLLTGAVTEAFF.

The chain employs TRBV6-5 and TRBJ2-1, with D perhaps matching TRBD1 (5 bases). The V gene's germline CDR1 is MNHEY and CDR2 SVGAGI. Trimming cost V 5 bases and J 10 bases, with 15 bases left between them. The CDR3 runs 13 residues. The CDR3 loop is CASSPRQGWEQFF. The CDR3 region has the DNA TGTGCCAGCAGTCCAAGGCAGGGTTGGGAGCAGTTCTTC.

This clone occurred a few times. The chain uses TRBV11-2 and TRBJ2-5; no reliable D call. The germline V gene encodes CDR1 SGHAT and CDR2 FQNNGV. There are 11 residues in the CDR3. V was clipped by 5 bases and J by 4 bases, with 5 bases between them. The CDR3 sequence: CASSPLETQYF. CDR3 nucleotides: TGTGCCAGCAGCCCGCTAGAGACCCAGTACTTC.

The rearrangement links TRBV30 to TRBJ1-4, with 7 bases matching TRBD1. The CDR3 length is 16 residues. J lost 8 bases, V lost 2 bases, and 14 bases had no gene match. Germline V gene data show CDR1 as GTSNPN and CDR2 as SVGIG (reference sequence). CDR3 amino acids: CAWSKRGTEGAEKLFF. The CDR3 nucleotides are TGTGCCTGGAGTAAGCGGGGGACAGAGGGGGCGGAAAAACTGTTTTTT.

This clone occurred once. The rearrangement uses TRBV4-2 and TRBJ2-2; D might be TRBD2 (5 bases). Per germline, CDR1 LGHNA and CDR2 YNFKEQ. Between the trimmed V and J ends, which lost 3 bases and 2 bases, there was a span of 10 bases. The CDR3 spans 15 residues. The CDR3, as DNA: TGTGCCAGCAGCCAGGAGACTACCAACACCGGGGAGCTGTTTTTT. This sequence encodes CASSQETTNTGELFF.

The gene calls are TRBV5-8 and TRBJ2-7; 10 bases align to TRBD2. V shed 4 bases and J 0 bases; nucleotides not matched to a gene: 7. CDR1 and CDR2 (germline): SGHTS, YDEGEE. The CDR3 runs to 16 residues. In DNA form, the CDR3 reads TGTGCCAGCAGCCGCGGTGCTAGCGGGGGCTCCTACGAGCAGTACTTC. It yields the protein CASSRGASGGSYEQYF.

The chain combines TRBV7-9 with TRBJ2-5, with 8 bases fitting TRBD2. Germline V gene lookup returns CDR1 SEHNR and CDR2 FQNEAQ (reference sequence). With V trimmed by 2 bases and J by 5 bases, 1 base remained unmatched. The CDR3 sequence is 13 residues long. The CDR3 DNA follows: TGTGCCAGCAGCTTACCGGGGGGGGAGACCCAGTACTTC. Its translation is CASSLPGGETQYF.

The V and J genes are TRBV27 and TRBJ1-2; D is possibly TRBD1 (6 bases). V was pared by 4 bases and J by 2 bases, with 11 bases between. Germline CDR1 is MNHEY and CDR2 is SMNVEV (reference sequence). The CDR3 sequence is 14 residues long. The CDR3 here is CASSSSGTNYGYTF. The CDR3, as DNA: TGTGCCAGCAGTTCGTCCGGGACAAACTATGGCTACACCTTC.

The chain recombines TRBV6-4 with TRBJ1-2; weak D call: TRBD1 (6 bases). V was pared by 4 bases and J by 4 bases, with 7 bases between. In germline, CDR1 is MRHNA, CDR2 SNTAGT. The CDR3 loop spans 12 amino acids. The CDR3 sequence is CASSGGGYGYTF. The CDR3 DNA sequence: TGTGCCAGCAGTGGAGGGGGCTATGGCTACACCTTC.

This chain joins TRBV11-2 and TRBJ1-2; 8 bases fit TRBD1. V lost 5 bases, J lost 2 bases, and 4 bases stayed unmatched. This CDR3 is 14 amino acids long. Germline lookup yields CDR1 SGHAT and CDR2 FQNNGV. For the CDR3, the DNA is TGTGCCAGCAGCAAGGACAGGGAGAACTATGGCTACACCTTC. This encodes CASSKDRENYGYTF. Full variable domain (missing parts from reference TRBV11-2 and TRBJ1-2): EAGVAQSPRYKIIEKRQSVAFWCNPISGHATLYWYQQILGQGPKLLIQFQNNGVVDDSQLPKDRFSAERLKGVDSTLKIQPAKLEDSAVYLCASSKDRENYGYTFGSGTRLTVV.

The chain employs TRBV27 and TRBJ2-3, with D perhaps assigned TRBD1 or TRBD2 (5 bases each). The germline V gene has CDR1 MNHEY and CDR2 SMNVEV (reference sequence). This CDR3 is 15 amino acids long. V was shortened by 1 base and J by 0 bases, with 8 bases between the two germline ends. CDR3 residues: CASSLLGDSTDTQYF. The CDR3 DNA sequence: TGTGCCAGCAGTTTATTGGGGGATAGCACAGATACGCAGTATTTT.

The chain links TRBV30 to TRBJ2-5, with D uncertain. The ends were cut back, 2 bases at V and 1 base at J, with 8 bases in the middle. The CDR3 spans 13 residues. CDR1 GTSNPN and CDR2 SVGIG come from the germline V gene (reference sequence). CDR3 region: CAWSRKSQETQYF. The CDR3 DNA reads TGTGCCTGGAGTCGGAAATCCCAAGAGACCCAGTACTTC.

This sequence joins TRBV7-2 and TRBJ1-1; D call uncertain. The CDR3 totals 14 residues. Between the trimmed V and J ends, which lost 2 bases and 0 bases, there was a span of 7 bases. From germline, CDR1 is SGHTA and CDR2 FQGNSA. In nucleotides, the CDR3 is TGTGCCAGCAGCTTATTCGGGATGAACACTGAAGCTTTCTTT. It yields the protein CASSLFGMNTEAFF.

V usage is TRBV7-9 and J usage is TRBJ2-1, with 9 nucleotides matching TRBD1. CDR3 length equals 17 residues. CDR1 and CDR2 (germline): SEHNR, FQNEAQ (reference sequence). The V and J ends lost 4 bases and 1 base, in that order; junction bases with no gene match: 8. CDR3 nucleotide sequence: TGTGCCAGCAGCTCCTCTCCCGGGACAGGGTCCTACAATGAGCAGTTCTTC. Its protein product is CASSSSPGTGSYNEQFF.

V gene TRBV2 combines with J gene TRBJ1-6; D gene uncertain. V lost 6 bases and J 8 bases, leaving 14 bases between the germline ends. Germline V gene sequence: CDR1 SNHLY, CDR2 FYNNEI. The CDR3 consists of 14 residues. The CDR3 DNA follows: TGTGCCAGCAGAGGCTACCACCAGGATTCACCCCTCCACTTT. Protein product: CASRGYHQDSPLHF.

V is TRBV6-6 and J is TRBJ1-6, with D possibly matching TRBD1 (5 bases). CDR1 and CDR2 from the germline V gene are MNHNY and SVGAGI (reference sequence). The V and J ends lost 10 bases and 0 bases respectively, with 13 bases between them. The CDR3 runs to 15 residues. The CDR3 region has the DNA TGTGCCACCCTGGACATTAGCTCCTATAATTCACCCCTCCACTTT. Translating gives CATLDISSYNSPLHF.

This sequence joins TRBV28 and TRBJ1-4; possible D gene TRBD1, 6 bases. Germline V gene data show CDR1 as MDHEN and CDR2 as SYDVKM. This CDR3 has 13 residues. Trimming removed 10 bases from V and 4 bases from J, with 13 bases in between. The CDR3 region has the DNA TGTGCCATCCTGGGACACAATAATGAAAAACTGTTTTTT. Amino acids: CAILGHNNEKLFF.

The chain has TRBV2 and TRBJ2-5; 9 bases fit TRBD2. The V segment lost 7 bases and the J segment 4 bases; nucleotides outside the gene matches: 7. The CDR3 spans 14 residues. CDR1 SNHLY and CDR2 FYNNEI come from the germline V gene. DNA of the CDR3: TGTGCCAGCAATTTGCGGGGGGGCGGAGAGACCCAGTACTTC. This encodes CASNLRGGGETQYF.

This chain uses TRBV7-9 with TRBJ2-4; TRBD2 agrees at 14 bases. The length of the CDR3 is 19 residues. The germline CDR1 and CDR2 sequences are SEHNR and FQNEAQ (reference sequence). V shed 3 bases, J shed 6 bases, and the junction held 13 bases outside the gene matches. The CDR3 DNA is TGTGCCAGCAGCTTCATTACGGGACTAGCGGGGGTGGGGAGAAACATTCAGTACTTC. Its translation: CASSFITGLAGVGRNIQYF.